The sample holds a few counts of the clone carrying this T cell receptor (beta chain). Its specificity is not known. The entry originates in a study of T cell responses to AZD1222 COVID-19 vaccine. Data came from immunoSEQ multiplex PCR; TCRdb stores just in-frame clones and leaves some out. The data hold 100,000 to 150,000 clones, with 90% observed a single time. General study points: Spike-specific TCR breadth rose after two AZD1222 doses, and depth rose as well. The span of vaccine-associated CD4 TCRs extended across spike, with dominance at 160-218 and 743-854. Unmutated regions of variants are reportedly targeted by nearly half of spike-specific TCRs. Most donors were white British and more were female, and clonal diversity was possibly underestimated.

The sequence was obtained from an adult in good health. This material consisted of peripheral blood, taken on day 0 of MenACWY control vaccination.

In DNA form, the CDR3 reads TGCGCCAGCAGTACCGGGACAGGGTTGGATGAGCAGTTCTTC. Its translation is CASSTGTGLDEQFF. The V and J genes are TRBV5-1 and TRBJ2-1; 9 bases align to TRBD1. V lost 5 bases and J lost 8; bases outside the gene matches: 8. Germline V lookup: CDR1 SGHRS, CDR2 YFSETQ. The CDR3 has 14 amino acids.